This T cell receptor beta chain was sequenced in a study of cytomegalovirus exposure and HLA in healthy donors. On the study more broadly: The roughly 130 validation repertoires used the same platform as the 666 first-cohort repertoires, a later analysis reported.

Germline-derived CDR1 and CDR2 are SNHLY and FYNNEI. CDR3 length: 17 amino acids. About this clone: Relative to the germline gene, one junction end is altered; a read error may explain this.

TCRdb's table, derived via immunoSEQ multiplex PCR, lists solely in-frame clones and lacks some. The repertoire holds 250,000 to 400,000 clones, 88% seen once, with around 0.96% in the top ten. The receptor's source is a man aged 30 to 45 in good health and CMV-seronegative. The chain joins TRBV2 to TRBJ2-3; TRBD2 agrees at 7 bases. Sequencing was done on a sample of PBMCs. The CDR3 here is CARSGREGGVLTDTQYF. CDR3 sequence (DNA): TGTGCCAGAAGTGGGAGGGAGGGAGGCGTATTGACAGATACGCAGTATTTT.